The following is a T cell receptor beta chain sequence with its context. Its target is not known. This sample is part of a study of shared clonotypes between healthy human individuals. A deep-level run was used for the assay. Data came from immunoSEQ multiplex PCR; TCRdb stores just in-frame clones and leaves some out. The sample comprises about 650,000 clones, less than 97% of which are singletons, and about 0.11% rests with the top ten. CDR3 length: 14 amino acids. J gave up 4 bases and V 2 bases, and 2 bases lay outside the gene matches. Per the germline V gene, CDR1 is MDHEN and CDR2 is SYDVKM. Study-wide findings and caveats: Among donors, the sharing of clonotypes was expected to be influenced by sequencing depth.

Positive CCR7 selection of CD45RO-negative cells yielded the naive CD8 cells, and terminally differentiated effector memory CD45RA+ cells were excluded. The source is a woman in her twenties or thirties in good health. The rearrangement uses TRBV28 and TRBJ1-2, with 9 bases aligning to TRBD1. The specimen sequenced was naive CD8+ T cells sorted from blood. The CDR3 DNA sequence: TGTGCCAGCAGTTTAATGGGACAGGGCTATGGCTACACCTTC. The encoded protein is CASSLMGQGYGYTF.